Sequencing of this TCR beta chain was carried out in a study of blood T cells in healthy people across ages. Whole-study results and caveats: Samples with more naive T cells showed higher observed beta diversity. Shifts in expanded clonotypes may have been confounded by donor CMV status, which was unknown. Significant beta diversity loss was already apparent by age approximately 42, declining roughly linearly.

With a J-beta primer mix and a sample-barcoded 5' primer, a second PCR ran about 7 to 12 cycles. Unique molecular identifiers of 12 random nucleotides labeled each cDNA. TCRdb re-analysed the 5' RACE reads in MiXCR, keeping a single row per CDR3 protein. This sample has under 1 million distinct CDR3 sequences, with more than 40% found just once. CDR3 length equals 15 residues. CDR1 and CDR2 (germline): SGHRS, YFSETQ. On this clonotype: Antigen unknown.

This chain links TRBV5-1 with TRBJ2-4; 11 nucleotides line up with TRBD2. The J call may be faulty, since TRBJ2-5 better matches the DNA end. The clonotype comes from a man aged 55 to 70 in good health. Sequencing input: blood. The CDR3: CASSSPGLAEETQYF. DNA of the CDR3: TGCGCCAGCAGCTCGCCGGGACTAGCGGAAGAGACCCAGTACTTC.